The clone carrying this T cell receptor (beta chain) was found many times. This entry comes from a study of naive and memory T cell subsets. The SP2 primer and nested alpha and beta constant region primers amplified ligated cDNA in four rounds. TCRdb used MiXCR to reprocess the 5' RACE reads, holding one entry per CDR3 protein. This sample yields tens of thousands of distinct CDR3 sequences, of which 7.2% are seen a single time; 9% to 10% belongs to the top ten. V lost 6 bases and J 2 bases, leaving 16 bases between the germline ends. Per the germline V gene, CDR1 is SQVTM and CDR2 is ANQGSEA. This CDR3 spans 15 amino acids. The library had UMIs added by 3' ligation of an oligonucleotide to TCR cDNA.

This TCR came from a male donor in good health. The V call is TRBV29-1, the J call TRBJ2-2; the D call may be TRBD1 or TRBD2 (5 bases each). This CDR3 is CSVPGPEFNTGELFF. For the CDR3, the DNA is TGCAGCGTCCCGGGACCTGAATTTAACACCGGGGAGCTGTTTTTT.